Listed below are T cell receptor beta chains from one sample, sequenced in a study of cytomegalovirus exposure and HLA in healthy donors. The repertoire was sequenced with immunoSEQ multiplex PCR; TCRdb's copy has only in-frame clones and lacks some. The sample consists of some 180,000 clones, 82% of them appearing once. Sequenced: PBMCs. The source of these receptors is a man aged 35 to 55 in good health and CMV-seronegative. Each CDR3 is given with its conserved first and last residue. A D gene is named only where the DNA matches it firmly. Clone size is shown for a subset of rows, as once, few, many or a class of expanded clone.

j_call clone_size d_call v_call cdr3_nt cdr3_aa
TRBJ1-5 NA NA TRBV28 TGTGCCAGCAGGTTAGAGAATCAGCCCCAGCATTTT CASRLENQPQHF
TRBJ2-1 NA NA TRBV18 TGTGCCAGCTCACCCGGGAGAGGGGAACGATCGGAGCAGTTCTTC CASSPGRGERSEQFF
TRBJ1-1 NA NA TRBV10-3 TGTGCCATCAGTGGGGTTACAGACGAAGCTTTCTTT CAISGVTDEAFF
TRBJ2-4 NA NA TRBV28 TGTGCCAGCAGTTTACCGAGGGATCTAGCCAAAAACATTCAGTACTTC CASSLPRDLAKNIQYF
TRBJ1-2 few NA TRBV6-6 TGTGCCAGCAGGGGCCAAGGGGAAGACTATGGCTACACCTTC CASRGQGEDYGYTF
TRBJ2-7 NA TRBD2 TRBV7-2 TGTGCCAGCAGCAAAACTACCTCTAGCGGGAGTTCCAAGCAGTACTTC CASSKTTSSGSSKQYF
TRBJ1-2 once NA TRBV6-1 TGTGCCAGCAGTCTCACTCAGCCGGGTGGCTACACCTTC CASSLTQPGGYTF
TRBJ1-4 NA NA TRBV4-2 TGTGCCAGCAGCCAAAACCCCCTGGGGCCGGCTAATGAAAAACTGTTTTTT CASSQNPLGPANEKLFF
TRBJ2-2 NA TRBD2 TRBV2 TGTGCCAGCAGTCCCTTCGGGCCCCGGGGGGGCCCCGACACCGGGGAGCTGTTTTTT CASSPFGPRGGPDTGELFF
TRBJ2-1 NA TRBD2 TRBV4-1 TGCGCCAGCAGCCAAGAGGGGGGGGGTCTGTCTTCCTACAATGAGCAGTTCTTC CASSQEGGGLSSYNEQFF